This T cell receptor beta chain was observed in a study of CD8+ T cells in alopecia areata. Extraction of RNA preceded its reverse transcription into cDNA, which served as the sequencing template. Measured with immunoSEQ multiplex PCR; TCRdb has only the in-frame clones, and not every one. The sample includes under 130,000 clones, around 50% seen only once; the top ten take around 8.5%. As for this clone: Its antigen is currently unknown.

Findings and caveats of the study: Patients displayed less clarity in TCR sharing than mice, a finding possibly related to HLA.

The V gene's germline CDR1 is LGHNA and CDR2 YSLEER. CDR3 size: 18 residues. Unmatched junction bases numbered 14, after V lost 0 bases and J lost 7 bases. Sequenced input: CD4+ T cells sorted from blood. This chain joins TRBV4-3 and TRBJ2-5; TRBD2 matches 10 bases. This sequence was found in a human donor in good health. CDR3 nucleotides: TGCGCCAGCAGCCAAGATCCCCTAGCGGGGGCACTCTCGGGGACCCAGTACTTC. This translates into CASSQDPLAGALSGTQYF.